This record covers a single T cell receptor beta chain. Its antigen is undetermined. Healthy Caucasians supplied all donations. The sample belongs to a study of identical twins. MiXCR, applied by TCRdb to the 5' RACE reads, yields one record per CDR3 protein. The table has a few hundred thousand distinct CDR3 sequences, about 16% seen once; the top ten hold more than 0.4%. Study-wide results and caveats: Twins shared out-of-frame alpha sequences with excess low generation probability. Abundant beta clonotypes from cord blood bore fewer insertions; memory repertoires lacked this pattern. The models gave estimates that fell short of the out-of-frame TCR alpha sharing seen in monozygotic twins.

The CDR3 runs 16 residues. Trimming took off 1 base at V and 5 bases at J, with 15 bases between the two ends. CDR1 and CDR2 (germline): SGHTA, FQGTGA. These data were likewise used in another study, on yellow fever vaccine responses in identical twins.

The sequence was obtained from a woman younger than 35 in good health. J is TRBJ2-1 and V is TRBV7-3, with D perhaps matching TRBD2 (6 bases). Source material: CD4+ T cells sorted from blood. This CDR3 reads CASSLIGVPGDNEQFF. The DNA of the CDR3 is TGTGCCAGCAGCTTAATAGGCGTCCCGGGGGACAATGAGCAGTTCTTC.